These 32 T cell receptor beta chains share one sample of origin, sequenced in a study of metastatic and nonmetastatic thyroid tumors. All patients were untreated before thyroid surgery. TCRdb re-called clones from the PCR reads using MiXCR. Of fewer than 45,000 clones in the sample, about 13% were seen once. Sequences were obtained from blood. These TCRs come from a female donor with papillary thyroid cancer or a benign thyroid nodule (not recorded which). Some clones in this sample may be carry-over from other donors' samples.

This clone was observed at least ten times. This chain connects TRBV7-3 to TRBJ2-1, with unresolved D. This CDR3 has 15 residues. Trimming took 5 bases from V and 0 from J, leaving 11 bases between them. Per the germline V gene, CDR1 is SGHTA and CDR2 is FQGTGA. CDR3 loop: CASSPDASSYNEQFF. CDR3 nucleotide sequence: TGTGCCAGCAGCCCGGATGCGAGCTCCTACAATGAGCAGTTCTTC.

This clone was observed at least ten times. The chain recombines TRBV27 with TRBJ1-5; D may be TRBD1 (5 bases). Germline values: CDR1 MNHEY, CDR2 SMNVEV (reference sequence). V was cut by 1 base and J by 7 bases, with 14 bases left in between. The CDR3 extends over 15 amino acids. In DNA form, the CDR3 reads TGTGCCAGCAGTTTATTGGGGGGGAGTGAGCAGCCCCAGCATTTT. It yields the protein CASSLLGGSEQPQHF.

This clone was picked up many times. The chain employs TRBV20-1 and TRBJ2-5, with D tentatively TRBD2 (6 bases). Germline CDR1 and CDR2: DFQATT and SNEGSKA (reference sequence). V was cut by 0 bases and J by 3 bases, with 11 bases left in between. This CDR3 spans 14 amino acids. CDR3 nucleotides: TGCAGTGCTAGAGAGAGGGACTTCAAAGAGACCCAGTACTTC. It codes for CSARERDFKETQYF.

This clone has a count of ten or more. The rearrangement uses TRBV20-1 and TRBJ2-2; TRBD1 agrees at 10 bases. The length of the CDR3 is 14 residues. The V segment lost 6 bases and the J segment 6 bases; nucleotides outside the gene matches: 7. The germline V gene has CDR1 DFQATT and CDR2 SNEGSKA (reference sequence). The CDR3 nucleotides read TGCAGTGCCTTTGACAGGGGGCGCGCCGGGGAGCTGTTTTTT. It yields the protein CSAFDRGRAGELFF.

The chain recombines TRBV12-3 or TRBV12-4 with TRBJ2-7; no firm D call. The ends were cut back, 5 bases at V and 6 bases at J, with 14 bases in the middle. The CDR3 is 13 amino acids. This chain's CDR3 is CASSKESGLEQYF. As DNA, the CDR3 is TGTGCCAGCAGTAAAGAGTCAGGCCTCGAGCAGTACTTC.

By share, this clone counts as medium-sized. This chain joins TRBV12-3 or TRBV12-4 and TRBJ2-7, with D possibly TRBD2 on 5 matching bases. V lost 3 bases to trimming and J lost 3 bases, with 12 bases between them. This CDR3 is built from 14 residues. This chain's CDR3 is CASSFRGYRYEQYF. CDR3 nucleotides: TGTGCCAGCAGTTTCAGAGGGTACCGCTACGAGCAGTACTTC.

V usage is TRBV7-2 and J usage is TRBJ1-5, with TRBD1 as a possible D gene (6 bases). The V gene's germline CDR1 is SGHTA and CDR2 FQGNSA. This CDR3 region has 15 residues. The V end was cut by 5 bases, the J end by 6 bases, with 17 bases between. CDR3 sequence reads: CASSLGGGAGQPQHF. The CDR3 DNA reads as TGTGCCAGCAGCCTAGGGGGGGGGGCTGGTCAGCCCCAGCATTTT.

At least ten counts were recorded for this clone. This sequence joins TRBV6-1 and TRBJ2-1, with D perhaps TRBD1 (5 bases). The CDR3 is made up of 17 amino acids. Germline-derived CDR1 and CDR2 are MNHNS and SASEGT. Trimming removed 4 bases from V and 5 bases from J, with 21 bases in between. The CDR3 spells CASSGPYDRYNDNEQFF. The CDR3 DNA follows: TGTGCCAGCAGTGGACCTTACGACAGATACAATGACAATGAGCAGTTCTTC.

In its sample, this clone was seen a few times. The gene calls are TRBV30 and TRBJ1-1; 8 bases agree with TRBD1. The CDR3 is 18 amino acids. Germline trimming cut 2 bases from V and 5 bases from J; bases unmatched to any gene: 19. Germline V gene lookup returns CDR1 GTSNPN and CDR2 SVGIG (reference sequence). The CDR3 DNA follows: TGTGCCTGGAGTCCCCGGCAGTCGGACAGGGAGGTTCAAACTGAAGCTTTCTTT. As protein: CAWSPRQSDREVQTEAFF.

CDR3 sequence: CASSLLPLSEVSYEQYF. CDR3 DNA sequence: TGTGCCAGCAGTTTACTTCCCTTATCGGAGGTGAGCTACGAGCAGTACTTC. The V and J genes are TRBV27 and TRBJ2-7, with D possibly matching TRBD2 (5 bases). The V and J ends lost 2 bases and 3 bases respectively, with 20 bases between them. CDR1 is MNHEY, CDR2 SMNVEV, per germline (reference sequence). The CDR3 spans 17 residues.

This clone has ten or more counts. The CDR3 spells CASPPGGPDRYNEQFF. CDR3 in DNA: TGTGCCAGCCCCCCTGGCGGCCCAGACAGATACAATGAGCAGTTCTTC. The chain has TRBV28 and TRBJ2-1, with D perhaps TRBD1 (5 bases). V was cut by 8 bases and J by 4 bases, with 21 bases left in between. The CDR3 spans 16 residues. Germline CDR1 reads MDHEN; CDR2 reads SYDVKM.

V is TRBV20-1 and J is TRBJ1-1; D uncertain. Germline V lookup: CDR1 DFQATT, CDR2 SNEGSKA (reference sequence). V was pared by 1 base and J by 4 bases, with 13 bases between. This CDR3 is built from 14 residues. CDR3 region: CSARVVVESTEAFF. For the CDR3, the DNA is TGCAGTGCTAGAGTCGTGGTGGAGAGCACTGAAGCTTTCTTT.

The table lists this clone with many counts. The chain employs TRBV7-8 and TRBJ2-7; tentative D call: TRBD1 (6 bases). V was pared by 4 bases and J by 5 bases, with 24 bases between. This CDR3 comprises 17 residues. From germline, CDR1 is SGHVS and CDR2 FQNEAQ. CDR3 coding DNA: TGTGCCAGCAGCTCACCCTCAACCCCGACAGGTAGTGACGAGCAGTACTTC. It encodes CASSSPSTPTGSDEQYF.

This clone has at least ten counts. This rearrangement joins TRBV5-1 to TRBJ1-5; no reliable D call. The V end lost 0 bases, the J end lost 7 bases, and 8 bases lay between the germline ends. Germline CDR1 and CDR2: SGHRS and YFSETQ. The CDR3 has 13 amino acids. CDR3 amino acids: CASSLGQEQPQHF. The CDR3 DNA reads as TGCGCCAGCAGCTTGGGTCAGGAGCAGCCCCAGCATTTT.

At least ten counts were recorded for this clone. The chain carries TRBV20-1 and TRBJ1-1; 7 positions match TRBD1. The CDR3 loop spans 15 amino acids. Trimming took 1 base from V and 2 from J; bases not matched to a gene: 7. CDR1 DFQATT and CDR2 SNEGSKA come from the germline V gene (reference sequence). CDR3 residues: CSARVRQGLNTEAFF. The CDR3 nucleotides are TGCAGTGCTAGAGTCAGACAGGGCCTAAACACTGAAGCTTTCTTT.

The V call is TRBV28, the J call TRBJ2-7; 10 nucleotides match TRBD2. V lost 1 base, J lost 5 bases, and 5 bases stayed unmatched. Germline CDR1 MDHEN, CDR2 SYDVKM. This CDR3 has 15 residues. For the CDR3, the DNA is TGTGCCAGCAGTTTATCCCTAGCGGGGGCCCACGAGCAGTACTTC. Its protein is CASSLSLAGAHEQYF.

This chain uses TRBV4-2 with TRBJ2-7; TRBD2 aligns across 11 bases. J was trimmed by 3 bases and V by 3 bases; bases with no gene match: 13. This CDR3 is 18 amino acids long. The germline V gene encodes CDR1 LGHNA and CDR2 YNFKEQ. CDR3 loop: CASSQGGFTSGSVYEQYF. The CDR3 DNA follows: TGTGCCAGCAGCCAGGGAGGATTTACTAGCGGGAGTGTCTACGAGCAGTACTTC.

In its sample, this clone ranks as medium-sized. The chain couples TRBV15 to TRBJ1-2; no definite D call. The CDR3 loop spans 13 amino acids. Trimming took 0 bases from V and 8 from J, leaving 10 bases between them. The germline CDR1 and CDR2 sequences are LNHNV and YYDKDF (reference sequence). The CDR3 is CATSREGIGGYTF. The CDR3 DNA is TGTGCCACCAGCAGAGAAGGGATTGGGGGCTACACCTTC.

This chain connects TRBV25-1 to TRBJ2-7, with D possibly TRBD2 on 5 matching bases. V was pared by 2 bases and J by 5 bases, with 13 bases between. Germline lookup yields CDR1 MGHDK and CDR2 SYGVNS. This CDR3 region has 14 residues. This chain's CDR3 is CASSETGESDEQYF. CDR3 DNA sequence: TGTGCCAGCAGTGAAACTGGGGAGTCGGACGAGCAGTACTTC.

In its sample, this clone was seen many times. V is TRBV6-1 and J is TRBJ2-5; possibly TRBD2 for D (5 bases). Between the trimmed V and J ends, which lost 8 bases and 3 bases, there was a span of 10 bases. Germline lookup yields CDR1 MNHNS and CDR2 SASEGT. CDR3 length: 12 amino acids. The CDR3 reads CASATGKETQYF. The CDR3 nucleotides read TGTGCCAGCGCGACGGGAAAAGAGACCCAGTACTTC.

This clone was seen a handful of times. The V and J genes are TRBV5-4 and TRBJ2-3; 8 bases align to TRBD1. CDR3 length: 14 amino acids. V shed 9 bases, J shed 2 bases, and the junction held 8 bases outside the gene matches. Germline V gives CDR1 SGHNT, CDR2 YYREEE (reference sequence). The CDR3 coding sequence is TGTGCCACTGGAGGACAGGGATTCACAGATACGCAGTATTTT. Translation: CATGGQGFTDTQYF.

This clone was observed many times. The chain joins TRBV20-1 to TRBJ1-2; 7 bases line up with TRBD1. The CDR3 has 15 residues. Losses at the gene ends were 0 bases for V and 8 bases for J; bases not matched to a gene: 12. From germline, CDR1 is DFQATT and CDR2 SNEGSKA (reference sequence). CDR3 in amino acids: CSAREGLEGARGYTF. The CDR3 region has the DNA TGCAGTGCTAGAGAGGGATTAGAGGGGGCGCGAGGCTACACCTTC.

At least ten counts were recorded for this clone. The J gene is TRBJ2-1, the V gene TRBV2; the D call may be TRBD1 or TRBD2 (5 bases each). Germline V CDR1 and CDR2: SNHLY, FYNNEI. Trimming removed 3 bases from V and 10 bases from J, with 7 bases in between. The CDR3 is 11 amino acids. CDR3 coding DNA: TGTGCCAGCAGTGATGGGACCGAGCAGTTCTTC. Encoded protein: CASSDGTEQFF.

In its sample, this clone was seen many times. The chain uses TRBV4-2 and TRBJ1-5; D call uncertain. The CDR3 is made up of 15 amino acids. The germline V gene has CDR1 LGHNA and CDR2 YNFKEQ. With 1 base removed from V and 3 bases from J, the gap between germline ends came to 10 bases. For the CDR3, the DNA is TGTGCCAGCAGCCAAGTGGAAGGTATCAATCAGCCCCAGCATTTT. Its translation: CASSQVEGINQPQHF.

This clone was observed a handful of times. A read error may produce the germline difference seen at one junction end. This chain uses TRBV11-2 with TRBJ2-2; D possibly matches TRBD1 or TRBD2 (5 bases each). Germline assignment: CDR1 SGHAT and CDR2 FQNNGV. This CDR3 is built from 16 residues. The CDR3 is CASTYRGRGNTGELLF. For the CDR3, the DNA is TGTGCCAGCACCTATCGGGGACGGGGTAACACCGGGGAGCTGCTTTTT.

This clone was detected many times. The chain uses TRBV20-1 and TRBJ1-1; 7 bases fit TRBD1. The CDR3 is 15 amino acids. Germline V lookup: CDR1 DFQATT, CDR2 SNEGSKA (reference sequence). Unmatched junction bases numbered 7, after V lost 3 bases and J lost 0 bases. The DNA of the CDR3 is TGCAGTGCTAGTGGGGAGGGGGCCCTGAACACTGAAGCTTTCTTT. Residues: CSASGEGALNTEAFF.

Regarding this clone: It may be a read error: a sequence one base away is much more abundant. Other DNA sequences within the sample encode an identical CDR3. The chain recombines TRBV10-3 with TRBJ2-1, with 8 positions matching TRBD2. The CDR3 runs 16 residues. Trimming took 3 bases from V and 6 from J; bases not matched to a gene: 10. Germline V gene data show CDR1 as ENHRY and CDR2 as SYGVKD. Written as DNA, the CDR3 is TGTGCCATCAGTGACCTCGGTACTAGCGGACCCAATGAGCAGTTCTTC. The encoded protein is CAISDLGTSGPNEQFF.

This clone was recorded at least ten times. This chain connects TRBV5-1 to TRBJ2-5; the D gene could be TRBD1 or TRBD2 (5 bases each). The germline V and J ends were trimmed by 0 bases and 1 base, with 10 bases remaining between them. Germline CDR1 is SGHRS and CDR2 is YFSETQ. The CDR3 is 15 residues long. CDR3 coding DNA: TGCGCCAGCAGCTTGGGAGGGACCCCCCAAGAGACCCAGTACTTC. It translates to CASSLGGTPQETQYF.

As regards this clone: Here the CDR3 omits its conserved ending phenylalanine or tryptophan, so a read error is the likely source. The rearrangement joins TRBV29-1 to TRBJ2-7, with 9 bases that match TRBD1. This CDR3 region has 13 residues. V gave up 2 bases and J gave up 6 bases; unmatched junction bases: 5. CDR1 is SQVTM, CDR2 ANQGSEA, per germline. In DNA, the CDR3 is TGCAGCGTTGAACCCTGGACAGGGGCCGAGCAGTACATC. Amino acids: CSVEPWTGAEQYI.

This clone was counted between two and nine times. This rearrangement joins TRBV20-1 to TRBJ2-7, with 9 positions matching TRBD2. Germline CDR1 is DFQATT and CDR2 is SNEGSKA (reference sequence). J lost 2 bases, V lost 4 bases, and 9 bases had no gene match. The length of the CDR3 is 15 residues. Written as DNA, the CDR3 is TGCAGTGCTAACTCTCTTCTAGCGGGACCCTACGAGCAGTACTTC. Its protein is CSANSLLAGPYEQYF.

Turning to this clone: A much larger clone lies a single base off, so this may be a read error. The chain joins TRBV29-1 to TRBJ2-1; D unresolved. Germline-derived CDR1 and CDR2 are SQVTM and ANQGSEA. The ends were cut back, 4 bases at V and 7 bases at J, with 8 bases in the middle. This CDR3 is built from 11 residues. CDR3: CSVVQHNEQFF. The CDR3 nucleotides read TGCAGCGTTGTACAGCATAATGAGCAGTTCTTC.

The rearrangement joins TRBV3-1 to TRBJ1-2, with 8 bases aligning to TRBD1. Trimming at V came to 6 bases and at J to 8 bases, leaving 17 bases not matched to a gene. This CDR3 contains 16 residues. CDR1 and CDR2 from the germline V gene are LGHDT and YNNKEL (reference sequence). CDR3: CASSPTLLGQGSGYTF. The CDR3 DNA reads as TGTGCCAGCAGTCCAACATTGCTTGGACAGGGTAGCGGCTACACCTTC. The full variable domain, rest sourced from reference TRBV3-1 and TRBJ1-2, is DTAVSQTPKYLVTQMGNDKSIKCEQNLGHDTMYWYKQDSKKFLKIMFSYNNKELIINETVPNRFSPKSPDKAHLNLHINSLELGDSAVYFCASSPTLLGQGSGYTFGSGTRLTVV.